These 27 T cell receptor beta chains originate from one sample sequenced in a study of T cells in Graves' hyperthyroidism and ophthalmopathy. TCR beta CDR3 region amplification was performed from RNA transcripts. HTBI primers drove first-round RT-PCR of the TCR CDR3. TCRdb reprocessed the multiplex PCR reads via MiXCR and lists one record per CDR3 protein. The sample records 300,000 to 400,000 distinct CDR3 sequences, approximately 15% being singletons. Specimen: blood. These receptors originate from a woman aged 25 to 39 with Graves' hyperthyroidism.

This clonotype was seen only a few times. The CDR3 loop reads CASSLGWTSRYNEQFF. As DNA, the CDR3 is TGTGCCAGCAGTTTAGGGTGGACTAGCCGTTACAATGAGCAGTTCTTC. The rearrangement links TRBV27 to TRBJ2-1, with TRBD2 matching over 8 bases. The J segment lost 4 bases and the V segment lost 2 bases, leaving 7 bases of the junction unmatched. This CDR3 region has 16 residues. Per the germline V gene, CDR1 is MNHEY and CDR2 is SMNVEV (reference sequence).

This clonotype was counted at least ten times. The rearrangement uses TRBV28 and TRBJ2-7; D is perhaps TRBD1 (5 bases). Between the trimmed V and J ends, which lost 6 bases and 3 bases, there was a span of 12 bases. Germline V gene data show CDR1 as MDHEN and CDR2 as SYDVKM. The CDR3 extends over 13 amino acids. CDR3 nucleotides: TGTGCCAGCAGGAGAGGCAGGGACTACGAGCAGTACTTC. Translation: CASRRGRDYEQYF.

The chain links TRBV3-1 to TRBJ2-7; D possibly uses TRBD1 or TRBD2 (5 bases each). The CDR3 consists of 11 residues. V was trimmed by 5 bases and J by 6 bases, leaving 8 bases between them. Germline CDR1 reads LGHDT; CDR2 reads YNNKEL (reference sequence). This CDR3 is CASSTGTEQYF. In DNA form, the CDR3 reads TGTGCCAGCAGCACCGGGACCGAGCAGTACTTC.

The CDR3 nucleotides are TGTGCCAGCACCAGGGACGGCGGAGAGACCCAGTACTTC. Its protein product is CASTRDGGETQYF. V and J are TRBV6-1 and TRBJ2-5; the D gene could be TRBD1 or TRBD2 (5 bases each). The V gene lost 7 bases and the J gene lost 4 bases, with 13 bases spanning the gap. CDR3 length: 13 residues. The germline V gene encodes CDR1 MNHNS and CDR2 SASEGT.

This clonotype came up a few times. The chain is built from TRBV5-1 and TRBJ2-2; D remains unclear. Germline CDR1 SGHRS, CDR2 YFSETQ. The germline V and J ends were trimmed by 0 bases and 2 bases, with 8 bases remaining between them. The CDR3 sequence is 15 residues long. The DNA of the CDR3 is TGCGCCAGCAGCTTGGTTGGAGAAAACACCGGGGAGCTGTTTTTT. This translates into CASSLVGENTGELFF. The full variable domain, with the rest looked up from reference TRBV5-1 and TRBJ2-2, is KAGVTQTPRYLIKTRGQQVTLSCSPISGHRSVSWYQQTPGQGLQFLFEYFSETQRNKGNFPGRFSGRQFSNSRSEMNVSTLELGDSALYLCASSLVGENTGELFFGEGSRLTVL.

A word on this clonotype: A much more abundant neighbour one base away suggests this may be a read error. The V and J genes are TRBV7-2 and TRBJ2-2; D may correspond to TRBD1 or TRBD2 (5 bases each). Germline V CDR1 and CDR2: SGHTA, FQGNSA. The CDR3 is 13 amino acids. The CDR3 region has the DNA TGTGCCAGCAGCCGTACGGGGACCGGGGAGCTGTCTTTT. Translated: CASSRTGTGELSF.

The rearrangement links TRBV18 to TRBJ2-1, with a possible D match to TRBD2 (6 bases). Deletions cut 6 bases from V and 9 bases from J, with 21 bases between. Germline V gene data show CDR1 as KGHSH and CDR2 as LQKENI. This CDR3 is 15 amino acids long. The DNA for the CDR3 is TGTGCCAGCTCCCCCGGGACTGTACAAGATGGTGAGCAGTTCTTC. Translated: CASSPGTVQDGEQFF.

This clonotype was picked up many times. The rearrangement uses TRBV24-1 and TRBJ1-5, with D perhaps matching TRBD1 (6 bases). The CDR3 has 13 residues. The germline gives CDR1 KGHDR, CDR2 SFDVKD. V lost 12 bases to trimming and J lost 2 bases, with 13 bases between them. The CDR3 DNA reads TGTGCCGTAAGGACAGTTCGCAATCAGCCCCAGCATTTT. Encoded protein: CAVRTVRNQPQHF.

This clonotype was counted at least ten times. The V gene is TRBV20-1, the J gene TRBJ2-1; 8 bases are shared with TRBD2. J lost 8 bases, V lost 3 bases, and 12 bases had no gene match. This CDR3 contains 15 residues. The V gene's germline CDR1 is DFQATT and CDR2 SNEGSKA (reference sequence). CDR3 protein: CSAREGTRLRHEQFF. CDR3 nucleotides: TGCAGTGCTAGGGAAGGGACTAGACTTCGCCATGAGCAGTTCTTC.

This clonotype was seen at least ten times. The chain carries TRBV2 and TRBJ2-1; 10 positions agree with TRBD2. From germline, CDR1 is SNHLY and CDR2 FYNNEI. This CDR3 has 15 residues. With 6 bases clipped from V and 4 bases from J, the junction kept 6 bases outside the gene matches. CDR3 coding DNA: TGTGCCAGCAGGCCCACTAGCGGGATTTACAATGAGCAGTTCTTC. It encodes CASRPTSGIYNEQFF.

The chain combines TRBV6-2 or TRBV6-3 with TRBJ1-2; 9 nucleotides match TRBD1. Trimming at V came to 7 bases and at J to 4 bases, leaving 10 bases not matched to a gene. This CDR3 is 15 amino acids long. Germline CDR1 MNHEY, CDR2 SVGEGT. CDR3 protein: CASTVGQGFRYGYTF. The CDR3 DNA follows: TGTGCCAGCACAGTGGGACAGGGTTTCCGCTATGGCTACACCTTC.

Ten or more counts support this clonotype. As DNA, the CDR3 is TGCAGTGCATCAGCCCAGGGGGCAGGCGCACATTCACCCCTCCACTTT. Protein product: CSASAQGAGAHSPLHF. V gene TRBV20-1 combines with J gene TRBJ1-6, with 8 bases matching TRBD1. Germline V CDR1 and CDR2: DFQATT, SNEGSKA (reference sequence). This CDR3 region has 16 residues. Trimming at V came to 6 bases and at J to 8 bases, leaving 15 bases not matched to a gene.

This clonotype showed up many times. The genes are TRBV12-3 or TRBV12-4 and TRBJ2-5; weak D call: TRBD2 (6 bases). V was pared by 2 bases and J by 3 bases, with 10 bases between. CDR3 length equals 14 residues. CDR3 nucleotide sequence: TGTGCCAGCAGTTTAATGCCTAGCGAAGAGACCCAGTACTTC. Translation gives CASSLMPSEETQYF.

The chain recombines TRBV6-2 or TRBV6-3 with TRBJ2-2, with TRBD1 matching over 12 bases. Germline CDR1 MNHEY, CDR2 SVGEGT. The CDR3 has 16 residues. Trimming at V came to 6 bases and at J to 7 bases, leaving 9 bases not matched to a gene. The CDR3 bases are TGTGCCAGCAGCACCGGGACAGGGGGCCTTATCGGGGAGCTGTTTTTT. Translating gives CASSTGTGGLIGELFF.

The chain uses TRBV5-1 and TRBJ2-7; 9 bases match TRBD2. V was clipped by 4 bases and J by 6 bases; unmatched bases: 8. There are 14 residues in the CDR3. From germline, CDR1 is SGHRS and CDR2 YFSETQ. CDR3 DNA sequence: TGCGCCAGCAGCCCCGGGACTAGCTTCTCCGAGCAGTACTTC. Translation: CASSPGTSFSEQYF. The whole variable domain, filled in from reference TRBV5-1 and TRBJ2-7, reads KAGVTQTPRYLIKTRGQQVTLSCSPISGHRSVSWYQQTPGQGLQFLFEYFSETQRNKGNFPGRFSGRQFSNSRSEMNVSTLELGDSALYLCASSPGTSFSEQYFGPGTRLTVT.

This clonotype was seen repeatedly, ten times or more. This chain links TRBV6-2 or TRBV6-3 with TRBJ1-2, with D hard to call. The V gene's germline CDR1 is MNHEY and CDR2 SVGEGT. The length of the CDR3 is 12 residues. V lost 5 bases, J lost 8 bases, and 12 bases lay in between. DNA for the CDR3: TGTGCCAGCAGTCCACGATCGCAAGGCTACACCTTC. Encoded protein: CASSPRSQGYTF.

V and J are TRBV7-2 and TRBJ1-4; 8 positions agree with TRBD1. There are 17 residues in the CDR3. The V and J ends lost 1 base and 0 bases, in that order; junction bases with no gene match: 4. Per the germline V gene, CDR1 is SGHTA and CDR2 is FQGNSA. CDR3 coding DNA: TGTGCCAGCAGCTTAGAGGGACAGGCGGCAACTAATGAAAAACTGTTTTTT. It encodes CASSLEGQAATNEKLFF.

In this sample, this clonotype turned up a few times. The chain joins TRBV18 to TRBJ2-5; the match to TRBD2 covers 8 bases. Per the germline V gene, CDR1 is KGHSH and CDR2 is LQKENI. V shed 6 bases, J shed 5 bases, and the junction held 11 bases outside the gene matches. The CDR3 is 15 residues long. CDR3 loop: CASSFSSGGVETQYF. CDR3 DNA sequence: TGTGCCAGCTCCTTTTCCAGCGGGGGCGTCGAGACCCAGTACTTC.

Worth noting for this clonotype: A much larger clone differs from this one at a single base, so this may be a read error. CDR3 in DNA: TGTGCCAGCAGCGTAGATGGGATGAACACTGAAGCTTTCTTT. Protein product: CASSVDGMNTEAFF. The V gene is TRBV9, the J gene TRBJ1-1; no clear D. The CDR3 sequence is 14 residues long. Germline V gene lookup returns CDR1 SGDLS and CDR2 YYNGEE. V was shortened by 0 bases and J by 0 bases, with 6 bases between the two germline ends.

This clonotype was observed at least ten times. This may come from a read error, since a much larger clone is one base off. In DNA form, the CDR3 reads TGTGCCAGCAGACTTAACACTGAAGCTTTCTTT. This encodes CASRLNTEAFF. This rearrangement joins TRBV28 to TRBJ1-1, with unresolved D. Deletions cut 6 bases from V and 2 bases from J, with 4 bases between. The CDR3 contains 11 residues. The V gene's germline CDR1 is MDHEN and CDR2 SYDVKM.

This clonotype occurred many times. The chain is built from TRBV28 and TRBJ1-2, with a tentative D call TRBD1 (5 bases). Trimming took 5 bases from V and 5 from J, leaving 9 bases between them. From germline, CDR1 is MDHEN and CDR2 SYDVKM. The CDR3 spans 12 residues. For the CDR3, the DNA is TGTGCCAGCAGTCAGGCAGGGTATGGCTACACCTTC. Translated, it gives CASSQAGYGYTF.

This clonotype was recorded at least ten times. CDR3: CASSYSTGEAFF. The CDR3 region has the DNA TGTGCCAGCAGTTACTCGACGGGGGAAGCTTTCTTT. This chain uses TRBV6-5 with TRBJ1-1; D not resolved. V gave up 0 bases and J gave up 8 bases, with 7 bases separating them. The CDR3 spans 12 residues. The germline V gene has CDR1 MNHEY and CDR2 SVGAGI.

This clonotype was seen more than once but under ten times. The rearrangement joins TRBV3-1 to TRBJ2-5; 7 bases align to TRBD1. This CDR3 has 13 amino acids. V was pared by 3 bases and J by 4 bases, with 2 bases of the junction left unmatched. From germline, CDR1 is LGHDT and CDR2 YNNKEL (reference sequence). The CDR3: CASSHDRVETQYF. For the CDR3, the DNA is TGTGCCAGCAGCCATGACAGGGTAGAGACCCAGTACTTC.

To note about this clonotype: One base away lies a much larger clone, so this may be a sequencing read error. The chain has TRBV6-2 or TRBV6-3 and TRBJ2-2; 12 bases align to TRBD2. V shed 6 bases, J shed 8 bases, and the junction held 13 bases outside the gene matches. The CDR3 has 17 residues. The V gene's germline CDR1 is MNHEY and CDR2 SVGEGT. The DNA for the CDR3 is TGTGCCAGCAGGTTCCACGGACTAGCGGGACGAACTGGGGAGCTGTTTTTT. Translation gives CASRFHGLAGRTGELFF.

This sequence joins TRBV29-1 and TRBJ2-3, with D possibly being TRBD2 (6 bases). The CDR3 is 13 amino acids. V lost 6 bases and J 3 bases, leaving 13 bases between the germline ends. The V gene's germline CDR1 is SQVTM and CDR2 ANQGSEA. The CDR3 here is CSVDGGDTDTQYF. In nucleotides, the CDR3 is TGCAGCGTAGACGGGGGAGATACAGATACGCAGTATTTT.

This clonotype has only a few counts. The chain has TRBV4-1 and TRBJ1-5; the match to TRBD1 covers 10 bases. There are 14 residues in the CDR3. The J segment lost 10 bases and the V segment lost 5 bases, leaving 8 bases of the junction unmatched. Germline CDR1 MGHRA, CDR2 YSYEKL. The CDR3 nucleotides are TGCGCCAGCAGCTACGGGACAGGGGAACAACCCCAGCATTTT. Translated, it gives CASSYGTGEQPQHF.

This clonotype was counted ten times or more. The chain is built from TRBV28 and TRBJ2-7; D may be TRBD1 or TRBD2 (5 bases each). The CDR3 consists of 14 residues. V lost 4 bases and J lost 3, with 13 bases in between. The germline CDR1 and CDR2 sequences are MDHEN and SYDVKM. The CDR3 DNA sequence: TGTGCCAGCAGTTCAACGGGACGCAACTACGAGCAGTACTTC. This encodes CASSSTGRNYEQYF.